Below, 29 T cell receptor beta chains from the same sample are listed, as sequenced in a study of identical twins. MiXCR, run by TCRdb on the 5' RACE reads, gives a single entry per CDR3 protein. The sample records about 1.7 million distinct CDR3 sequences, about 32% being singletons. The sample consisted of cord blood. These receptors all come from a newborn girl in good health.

CDR3 in DNA: TGCGCCAGCAGCGCCGGGTGGCGATTAGCGGGGGGGCGTCCCTACAATGAGCAGTTCTTC. Protein: CASSAGWRLAGGRPYNEQFF. This chain uses TRBV5-1 with TRBJ2-1, with 11 bases that match TRBD2. V shed 4 bases and J 2 bases; nucleotides not matched to a gene: 17. This CDR3 is built from 20 residues. Germline lookup yields CDR1 SGHRS and CDR2 YFSETQ.

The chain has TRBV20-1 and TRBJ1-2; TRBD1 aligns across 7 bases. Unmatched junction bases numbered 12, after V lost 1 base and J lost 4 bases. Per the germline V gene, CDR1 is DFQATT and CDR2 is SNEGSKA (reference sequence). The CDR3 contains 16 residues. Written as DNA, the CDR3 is TGCAGTGCTAGAGGTCTCGGGACAGCCGGGCCCTATGGCTACACCTTC. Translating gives CSARGLGTAGPYGYTF.

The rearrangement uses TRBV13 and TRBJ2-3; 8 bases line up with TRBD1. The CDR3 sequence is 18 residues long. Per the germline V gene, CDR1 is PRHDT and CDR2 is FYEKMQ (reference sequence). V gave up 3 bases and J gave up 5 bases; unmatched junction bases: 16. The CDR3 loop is CASSLSAGTGYLLDTQYF. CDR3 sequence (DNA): TGTGCCAGCAGCTTGTCCGCCGGGACAGGATATCTATTAGATACGCAGTATTTT.

CDR3 residues: CASSPKSGTPNEKLFF. The CDR3 DNA reads TGCGCCAGCAGCCCCAAATCCGGGACACCAAATGAAAAACTGTTTTTT. This chain links TRBV5-1 with TRBJ1-4; D may be TRBD1 (6 bases). Germline V gene sequence: CDR1 SGHRS, CDR2 YFSETQ. Trimming pared 4 bases from V and 5 bases from J, leaving 18 bases between. CDR3 length equals 16 residues. Based on the CDR3 plus reference TRBV5-1 and TRBJ1-4, the full variable domain is KAGVTQTPRYLIKTRGQQVTLSCSPISGHRSVSWYQQTPGQGLQFLFEYFSETQRNKGNFPGRFSGRQFSNSRSEMNVSTLELGDSALYLCASSPKSGTPNEKLFFGSGTQLSVL.

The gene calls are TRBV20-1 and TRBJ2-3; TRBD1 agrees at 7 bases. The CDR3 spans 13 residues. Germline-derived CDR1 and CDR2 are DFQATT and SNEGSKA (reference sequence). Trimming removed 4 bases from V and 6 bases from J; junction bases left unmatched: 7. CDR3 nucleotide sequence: TGCAGTGCTAAGGGACAGCGCGCCGATACGCAGTATTTT. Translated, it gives CSAKGQRADTQYF.

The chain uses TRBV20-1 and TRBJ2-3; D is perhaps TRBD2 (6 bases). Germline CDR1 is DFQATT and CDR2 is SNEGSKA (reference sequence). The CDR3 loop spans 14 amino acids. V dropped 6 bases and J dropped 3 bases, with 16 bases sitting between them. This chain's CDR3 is CSAAGSGLTDTQYF. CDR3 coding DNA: TGCAGTGCCGCCGGTAGCGGACTAACAGATACGCAGTATTTT.

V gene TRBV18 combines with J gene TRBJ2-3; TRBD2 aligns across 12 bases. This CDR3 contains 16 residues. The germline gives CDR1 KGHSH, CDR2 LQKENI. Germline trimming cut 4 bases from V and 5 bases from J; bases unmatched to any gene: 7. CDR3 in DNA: TGTGCCAGCTCACTCGGACTAGCGGGGAGGAGAGATACGCAGTATTTT. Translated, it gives CASSLGLAGRRDTQYF.

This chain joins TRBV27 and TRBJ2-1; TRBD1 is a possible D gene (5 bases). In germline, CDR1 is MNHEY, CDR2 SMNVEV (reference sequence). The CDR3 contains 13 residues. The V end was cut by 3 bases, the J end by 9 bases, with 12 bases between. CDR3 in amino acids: CASSFSATGEQFF. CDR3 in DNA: TGTGCCAGCAGTTTCTCGGCTACAGGTGAGCAGTTCTTC.

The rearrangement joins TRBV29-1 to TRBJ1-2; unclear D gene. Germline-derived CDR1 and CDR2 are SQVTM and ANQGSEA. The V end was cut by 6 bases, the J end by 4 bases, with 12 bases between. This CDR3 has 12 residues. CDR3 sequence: CSVQPEGYGYTF. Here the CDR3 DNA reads TGCAGCGTCCAACCGGAGGGCTATGGCTACACCTTC.

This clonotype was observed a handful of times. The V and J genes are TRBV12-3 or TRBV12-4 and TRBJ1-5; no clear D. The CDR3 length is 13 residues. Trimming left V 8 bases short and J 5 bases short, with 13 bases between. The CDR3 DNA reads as TGTGCCAGCGGTTCGGGCTGGGATCAGCCCCAGCATTTT. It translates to CASGSGWDQPQHF.

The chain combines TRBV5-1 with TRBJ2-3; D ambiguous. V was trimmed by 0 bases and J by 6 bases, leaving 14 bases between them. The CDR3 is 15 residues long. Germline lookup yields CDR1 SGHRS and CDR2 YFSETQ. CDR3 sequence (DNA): TGCGCCAGCAGCTTGGGCGTCAGTCCCACGGATACGCAGTATTTT. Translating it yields CASSLGVSPTDTQYF.

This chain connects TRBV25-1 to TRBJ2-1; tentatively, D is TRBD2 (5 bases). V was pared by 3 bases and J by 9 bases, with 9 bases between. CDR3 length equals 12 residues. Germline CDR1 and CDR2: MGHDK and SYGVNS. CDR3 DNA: TGTGCCAGCAGTGACGAGGGTGGTGAGCAGTTCTTC. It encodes CASSDEGGEQFF.

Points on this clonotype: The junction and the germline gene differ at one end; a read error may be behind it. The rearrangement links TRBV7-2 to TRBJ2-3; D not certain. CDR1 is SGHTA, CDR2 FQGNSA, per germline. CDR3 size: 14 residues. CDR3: CVSSLDPSTDTQYF. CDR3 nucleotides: TGTGTCAGCAGCTTAGATCCTAGCACAGATACGCAGTATTTT.

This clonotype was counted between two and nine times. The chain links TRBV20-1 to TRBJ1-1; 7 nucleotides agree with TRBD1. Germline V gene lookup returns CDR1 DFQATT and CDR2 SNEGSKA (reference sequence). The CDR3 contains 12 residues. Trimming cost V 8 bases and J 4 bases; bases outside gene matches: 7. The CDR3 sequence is CSPLAGGTEAFF. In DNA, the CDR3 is TGCAGTCCTTTGGCAGGGGGCACTGAAGCTTTCTTT.

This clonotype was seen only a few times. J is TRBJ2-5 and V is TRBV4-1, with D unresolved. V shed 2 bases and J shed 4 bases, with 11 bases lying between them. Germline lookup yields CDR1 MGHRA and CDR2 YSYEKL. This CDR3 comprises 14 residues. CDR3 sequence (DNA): TGCGCCAGCAGCCAAACACCACTCGGAGAGACCCAGTACTTC. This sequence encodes CASSQTPLGETQYF.

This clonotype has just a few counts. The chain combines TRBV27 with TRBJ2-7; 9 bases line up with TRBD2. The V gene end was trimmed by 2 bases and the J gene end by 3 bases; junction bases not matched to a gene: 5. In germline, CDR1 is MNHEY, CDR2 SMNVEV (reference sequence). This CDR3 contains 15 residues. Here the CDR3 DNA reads TGTGCCAGCAGTTTACTCCCAGCGGGAGGCTACGAGCAGTACTTC. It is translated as CASSLLPAGGYEQYF.

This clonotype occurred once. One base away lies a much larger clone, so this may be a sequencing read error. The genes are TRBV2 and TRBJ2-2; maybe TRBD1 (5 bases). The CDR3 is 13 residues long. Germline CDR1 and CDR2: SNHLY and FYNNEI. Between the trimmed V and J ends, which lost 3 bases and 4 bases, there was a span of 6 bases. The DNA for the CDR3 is TGTGCCAGCAGTGACAGGGCCACCGGGGAGCTGTTTTTT. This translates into CASSDRATGELFF.

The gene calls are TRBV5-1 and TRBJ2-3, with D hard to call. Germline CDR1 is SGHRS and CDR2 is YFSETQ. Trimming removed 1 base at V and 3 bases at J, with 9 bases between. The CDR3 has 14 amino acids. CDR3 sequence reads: CASSLNIGTDTQYF. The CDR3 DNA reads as TGCGCCAGCAGCTTGAACATTGGGACAGATACGCAGTATTTT.

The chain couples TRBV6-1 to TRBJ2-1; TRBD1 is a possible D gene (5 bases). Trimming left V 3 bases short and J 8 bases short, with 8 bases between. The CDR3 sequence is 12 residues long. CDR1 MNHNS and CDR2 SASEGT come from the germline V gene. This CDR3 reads CASSELGDEQFF. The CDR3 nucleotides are TGTGCCAGCAGTGAGTTAGGGGATGAGCAGTTCTTC.

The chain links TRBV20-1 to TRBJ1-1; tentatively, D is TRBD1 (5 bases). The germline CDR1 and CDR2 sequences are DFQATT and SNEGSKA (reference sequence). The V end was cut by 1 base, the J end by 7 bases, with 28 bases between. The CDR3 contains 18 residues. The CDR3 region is CSARAYLGEGPHLVEAFF. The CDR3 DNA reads TGCAGTGCTAGAGCTTACCTAGGGGAAGGGCCCCATCTAGTTGAAGCTTTCTTT.

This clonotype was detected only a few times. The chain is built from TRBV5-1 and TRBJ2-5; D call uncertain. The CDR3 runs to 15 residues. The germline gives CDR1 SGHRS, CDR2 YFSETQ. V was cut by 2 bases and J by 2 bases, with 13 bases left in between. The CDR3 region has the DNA TGCGCCAGCAGCTTTGATAGCTTAGGGCAAGAGACCCAGTACTTC. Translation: CASSFDSLGQETQYF.

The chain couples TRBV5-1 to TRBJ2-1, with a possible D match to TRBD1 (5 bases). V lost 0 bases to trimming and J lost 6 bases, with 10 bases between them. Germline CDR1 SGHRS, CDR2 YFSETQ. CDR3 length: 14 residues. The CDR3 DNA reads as TGCGCCAGCAGCTTGGGGGGCAGGATCAATGAGCAGTTCTTC. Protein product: CASSLGGRINEQFF. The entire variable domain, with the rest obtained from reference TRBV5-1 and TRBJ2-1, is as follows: KAGVTQTPRYLIKTRGQQVTLSCSPISGHRSVSWYQQTPGQGLQFLFEYFSETQRNKGNFPGRFSGRQFSNSRSEMNVSTLELGDSALYLCASSLGGRINEQFFGPGTRLTVL.

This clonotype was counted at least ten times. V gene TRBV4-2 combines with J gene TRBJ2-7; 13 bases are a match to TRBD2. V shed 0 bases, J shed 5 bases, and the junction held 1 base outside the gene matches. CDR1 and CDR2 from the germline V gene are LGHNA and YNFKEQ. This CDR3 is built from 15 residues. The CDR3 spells CASSQELAGGHEQYF. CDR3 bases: TGTGCCAGCAGCCAAGAACTAGCGGGAGGGCACGAGCAGTACTTC.

This chain's CDR3 is CSATTFADTQYF. CDR3 in DNA: TGCAGTGCCACAACATTCGCAGATACGCAGTATTTT. The V call is TRBV20-1, the J call TRBJ2-3, with no clear D. The CDR3 covers 12 residues. Trimming took 6 bases from V and 4 from J, leaving 11 bases between them. Germline CDR1 and CDR2: DFQATT and SNEGSKA (reference sequence).

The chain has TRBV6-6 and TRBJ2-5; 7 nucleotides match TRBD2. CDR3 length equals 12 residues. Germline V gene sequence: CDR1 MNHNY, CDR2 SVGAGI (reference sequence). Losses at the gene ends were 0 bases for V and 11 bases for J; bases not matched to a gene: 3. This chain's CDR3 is CASSYSTSQQYF. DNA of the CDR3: TGTGCCAGCAGTTACTCGACTAGCCAGCAGTACTTC.

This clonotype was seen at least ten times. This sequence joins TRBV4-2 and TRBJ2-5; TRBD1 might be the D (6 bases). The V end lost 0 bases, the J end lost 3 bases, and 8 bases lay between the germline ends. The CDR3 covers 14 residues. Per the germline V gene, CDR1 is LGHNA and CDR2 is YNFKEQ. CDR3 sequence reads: CASSQEDSKETQYF. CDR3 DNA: TGTGCCAGCAGCCAAGAGGACAGTAAAGAGACCCAGTACTTC.

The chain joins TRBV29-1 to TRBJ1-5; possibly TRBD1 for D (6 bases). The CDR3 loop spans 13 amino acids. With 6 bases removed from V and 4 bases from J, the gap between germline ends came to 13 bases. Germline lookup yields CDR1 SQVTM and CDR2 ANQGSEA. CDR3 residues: CSVAWGANQPQHF. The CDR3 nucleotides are TGCAGCGTGGCCTGGGGGGCTAATCAGCCCCAGCATTTT.

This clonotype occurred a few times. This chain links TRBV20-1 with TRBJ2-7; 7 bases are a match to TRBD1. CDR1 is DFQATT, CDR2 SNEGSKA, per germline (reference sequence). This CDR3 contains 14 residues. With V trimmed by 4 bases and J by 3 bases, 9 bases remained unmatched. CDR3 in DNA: TGCAGTGCTATAACCGCCCGGGACAGCTACGAGCAGTACTTC. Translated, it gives CSAITARDSYEQYF.

The DNA for the CDR3 is TGTGCCACTGAAGCCGGGACAGGGAACACAGATACGCAGTATTTT. Its protein is CATEAGTGNTDTQYF. This chain links TRBV10-3 with TRBJ2-3; TRBD1 matches at 9 bases. J gave up 2 bases and V 10 bases, and 10 bases lay outside the gene matches. CDR3 length: 15 amino acids. Germline V lookup: CDR1 ENHRY, CDR2 SYGVKD.